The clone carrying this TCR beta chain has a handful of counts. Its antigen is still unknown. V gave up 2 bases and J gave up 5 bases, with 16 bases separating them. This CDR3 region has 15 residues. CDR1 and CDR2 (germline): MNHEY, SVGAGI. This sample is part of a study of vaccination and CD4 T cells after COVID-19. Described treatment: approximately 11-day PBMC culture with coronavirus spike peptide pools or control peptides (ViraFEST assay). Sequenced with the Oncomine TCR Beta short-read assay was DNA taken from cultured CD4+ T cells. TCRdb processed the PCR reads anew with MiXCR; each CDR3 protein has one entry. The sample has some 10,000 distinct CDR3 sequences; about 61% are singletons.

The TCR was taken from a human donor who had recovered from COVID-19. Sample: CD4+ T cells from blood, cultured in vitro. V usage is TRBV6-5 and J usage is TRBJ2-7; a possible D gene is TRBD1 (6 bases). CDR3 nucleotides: TGTGCCAGCAGTTACCGGCCGGTCCCAGGGGACGAGCAGTACTTC. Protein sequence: CASSYRPVPGDEQYF.